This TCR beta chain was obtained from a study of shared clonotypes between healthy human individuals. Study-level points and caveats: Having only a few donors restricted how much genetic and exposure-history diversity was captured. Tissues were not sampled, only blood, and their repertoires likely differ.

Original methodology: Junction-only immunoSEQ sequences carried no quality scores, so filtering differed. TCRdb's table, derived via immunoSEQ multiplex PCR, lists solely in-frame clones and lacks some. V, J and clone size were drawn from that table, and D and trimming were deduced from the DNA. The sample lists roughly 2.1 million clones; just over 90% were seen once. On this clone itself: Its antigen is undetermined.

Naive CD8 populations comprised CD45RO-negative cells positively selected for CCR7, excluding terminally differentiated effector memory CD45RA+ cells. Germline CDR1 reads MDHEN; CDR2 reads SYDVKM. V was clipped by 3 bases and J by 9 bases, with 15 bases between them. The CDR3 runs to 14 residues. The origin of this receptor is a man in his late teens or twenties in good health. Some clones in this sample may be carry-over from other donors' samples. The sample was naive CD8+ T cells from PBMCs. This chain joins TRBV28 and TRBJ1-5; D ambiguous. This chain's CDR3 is CASSLEADLPPQHF. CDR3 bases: TGTGCCAGCAGTTTGGAGGCAGACCTCCCGCCCCAGCATTTT.